Given below is one TCR beta chain in context. Its specificity is unknown. The junction and the germline gene differ at one end; a read error may be behind it. Primers used in a second PCR of roughly 6 to 11 cycles were a sample-barcoded 5' primer and a J-beta primer mix. Tagging of each cDNA molecule was performed by a template-switch adaptor with 12 random nucleotides. TCRdb re-derived calls from the 5' RACE reads in MiXCR, one entry per CDR3 protein. The sample shows more than 1.4 million distinct CDR3 sequences, 40% to 50% of them seen only once. The data are from a study of blood T cells in healthy people across ages. Study-wide results and caveats: Higher diversity, along with more naive CD4+ cells, distinguished long-lived donors from aged donors.

The CDR3 is 16 amino acids. Germline CDR1 reads MNHEY; CDR2 reads SVGAGI. This sequence originates from a young woman in good health. The chain carries TRBV6-5 and TRBJ1-1; the D gene is possibly TRBD1 (5 bases). The sequenced sample was blood. The CDR3 DNA sequence: TGTGCCGGCAGTTACTGGAACAGGAGATCGAACACTGAAGCTTTCTTT. This codes for CAGSYWNRRSNTEAFF.